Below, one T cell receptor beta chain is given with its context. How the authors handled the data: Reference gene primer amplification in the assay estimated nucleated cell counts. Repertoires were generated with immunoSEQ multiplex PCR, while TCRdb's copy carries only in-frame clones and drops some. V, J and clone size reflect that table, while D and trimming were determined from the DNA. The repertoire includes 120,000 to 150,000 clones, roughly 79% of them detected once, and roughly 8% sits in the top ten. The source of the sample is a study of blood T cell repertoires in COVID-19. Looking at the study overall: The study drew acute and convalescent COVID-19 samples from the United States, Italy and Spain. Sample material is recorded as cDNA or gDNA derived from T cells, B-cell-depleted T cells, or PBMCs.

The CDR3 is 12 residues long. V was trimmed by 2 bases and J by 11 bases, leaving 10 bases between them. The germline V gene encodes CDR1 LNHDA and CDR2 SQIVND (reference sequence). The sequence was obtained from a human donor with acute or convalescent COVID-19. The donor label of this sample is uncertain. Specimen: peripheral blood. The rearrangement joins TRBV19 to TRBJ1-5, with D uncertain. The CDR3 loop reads CASSIIDRAQHF. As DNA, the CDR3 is TGTGCCAGTAGTATAATCGATCGAGCCCAGCATTTT.